This entry lists 9 T cell receptor beta chains sequenced from one sample in a study of blood T cell repertoires in COVID-19. This table comes from immunoSEQ multiplex PCR, and its TCRdb copy is limited to in-frame clones, with some not included. The top ten clones hold about 3% of a sample with around 300,000 clones, 86% of them seen once. Sequenced sample: peripheral blood. The receptors were sampled from a woman younger than 45 with active or convalescent COVID-19.

The genes are TRBV28 and TRBJ2-6; 7 bases are shared with TRBD1. The CDR3 sequence is 15 residues long. Germline CDR1 reads MDHEN; CDR2 reads SYDVKM. The V and J ends lost 10 bases and 3 bases, in that order; junction bases with no gene match: 9. CDR3 in amino acids: CATRDSSYGANVLTF. The CDR3 DNA reads as TGTGCCACTCGGGACAGTTCCTATGGGGCCAACGTCCTGACTTTC.

Details on this clone: This sample also contains other DNA sequences that code for the same CDR3. The V and J genes are TRBV12-3 or TRBV12-4 and TRBJ1-2; possible D gene TRBD1, 5 bases. V was cut by 3 bases and J by 6 bases, with 11 bases left in between. The CDR3 has 13 residues. CDR3 DNA sequence: TGTGCCAGCAGTTTCAGGCAGGGAAATGGCTACACCTTC. This codes for CASSFRQGNGYTF.

CDR3 in amino acids: CASSRGGGNTIYF. The DNA of the CDR3 is TGTGCCAGCTCTAGGGGAGGCGGAAACACCATATATTTT. This sequence joins TRBV28 and TRBJ1-3; possible D gene TRBD1, 5 bases. Germline V gene sequence: CDR1 MDHEN, CDR2 SYDVKM. The V and J ends lost 8 bases and 4 bases respectively, with 12 bases between them. The CDR3 sequence is 13 residues long.

The CDR3 reads CASSLVGEENTIYF. The CDR3 DNA is TGCGCCAGCAGCTTGGTGGGGGAGGAAAACACCATATATTTT. The chain recombines TRBV5-1 with TRBJ1-3, with a possible D match to TRBD1 (5 bases). The CDR3 spans 14 residues. V gave up 0 bases and J gave up 6 bases, with 10 bases separating them. The germline CDR1 and CDR2 sequences are SGHRS and YFSETQ.

This clone was picked up one time. The gene calls are TRBV9 and TRBJ1-5, with D possibly matching TRBD1 (5 bases). This CDR3 has 14 amino acids. V lost 0 bases and J lost 7, with 11 bases in between. Germline V gene sequence: CDR1 SGDLS, CDR2 YYNGEE. The CDR3 is CASSVDGGWQPQHF. In DNA, the CDR3 is TGTGCCAGCAGCGTAGACGGGGGATGGCAGCCCCAGCATTTT.

As to this clone: Other DNA sequences of this sample code for an identical CDR3. The V call is TRBV19, the J call TRBJ2-6; TRBD1 is a possible D gene (5 bases). The CDR3 spans 14 residues. Trimming shortened V by 5 bases and J by 1 base, and 6 bases separated the two germline ends. Germline V CDR1 and CDR2: LNHDA, SQIVND (reference sequence). The CDR3 sequence: CASSPGSGANVLTF. In nucleotides, the CDR3 is TGTGCCAGTAGTCCAGGGTCTGGGGCCAACGTCCTGACTTTC.

The CDR3 coding sequence is TGTGCCAGCAGCCAAGGGCTAGCGGGGGTGTTCACAGATACGCAGTATTTT. It specifies CASSQGLAGVFTDTQYF. The V and J genes are TRBV3-1 (or the pseudogene TRBV3-2) and TRBJ2-3; 10 bases agree with TRBD2. CDR3 size: 17 residues. Looked up from germline, CDR1 is LGHDT and CDR2 is YNNKEL (reference sequence). The junction had 6 bases not matched to a gene; V was cut back by 1 base and J by 2 bases.

This chain connects TRBV28 to TRBJ2-7, with D possibly TRBD2 on 6 matching bases. Per germline, CDR1 MDHEN and CDR2 SYDVKM. Trimming took 3 bases from V and 2 from J, leaving 11 bases between them. The CDR3 loop spans 14 amino acids. In DNA form, the CDR3 reads TGTGCCAGCAGTTTGGGGGGTCCCACCTACGAGCAGTACTTC. This translates into CASSLGGPTYEQYF.

The CDR3 region has the DNA TGTGCCAGCAGCGTATCAGGAGGGCCGAATTCACCCCTCCACTTT. Translating gives CASSVSGGPNSPLHF. The rearrangement links TRBV9 to TRBJ1-6; D gene uncertain. The CDR3 covers 15 residues. Trimming cost V 1 base and J 7 bases, with 12 bases left between them. Germline V gene lookup returns CDR1 SGDLS and CDR2 YYNGEE.